This entry lists 32 T cell receptor beta chains sequenced from one sample in a study of shared clonotypes between healthy human individuals. The table came from immunoSEQ multiplex PCR; TCRdb's copy has only in-frame clones and leaves some out. The sample lists under 2,500,000 clones, approximately 94% occurring once. The sequenced material came from naive CD4+ T cells sorted from blood. The subset was: CD45RA+ positively selected. These receptors all stem from a man between 18 and 35 years old in good health.

V usage is TRBV12-2 and J usage is TRBJ2-3; the table's D call TRBD2 went unverified against the DNA. TRBV12-2 is reported as a pseudogene. The CDR3 totals 15 residues. This chain's CDR3 is CASRPRTRVVDTQYF. The CDR3 nucleotides are TGTGCAAGTCGCCCCCGGACTAGGGTTGTAGATACGCAGTATTTT.

The chain joins TRBV11-2 to TRBJ2-3; TRBD1 agrees at 8 bases. CDR1 SGHAT and CDR2 FQNNGV come from the germline V gene. V lost 2 bases, J lost 4 bases, and 11 bases stayed unmatched. This CDR3 region has 17 residues. CDR3 bases: TGTGCCAGCAGCTTAAGGGCCAAGACAGGGGACGCAGATACGCAGTATTTT. This translates into CASSLRAKTGDADTQYF. The full variable domain, its missing parts supplied by reference TRBV11-2 and TRBJ2-3, is EAGVAQSPRYKIIEKRQSVAFWCNPISGHATLYWYQQILGQGPKLLIQFQNNGVVDDSQLPKDRFSAERLKGVDSTLKIQPAKLEDSAVYLCASSLRAKTGDADTQYFGPGTRLTVL.

V is TRBV5-4 and J is TRBJ2-7, with 7 positions matching TRBD2. This CDR3 is built from 14 residues. Germline CDR1 SGHNT, CDR2 YYREEE (reference sequence). Germline trimming cut 4 bases from V and 5 bases from J; bases unmatched to any gene: 9. CDR3: CASSRGLGVDEQYF. CDR3 nucleotides: TGTGCCAGCAGCCGCGGACTAGGGGTAGACGAGCAGTACTTC.

The chain combines TRBV6-1 with TRBJ1-5; D remains ambiguous. CDR1 is MNHNS, CDR2 SASEGT, per germline. The CDR3 runs to 13 residues. Deletions cut 8 bases from V and 0 bases from J, with 8 bases between. The CDR3 DNA is TGTGCCAGCTCTGTACATAGCAATCAGCCCCAGCATTTT. This gives the protein CASSVHSNQPQHF.

This rearrangement joins TRBV5-1 to TRBJ2-5, with TRBD1 matching over 7 bases. The CDR3 contains 17 residues. Germline assignment: CDR1 SGHRS and CDR2 YFSETQ. Unmatched junction bases numbered 17, after V lost 4 bases and J lost 5 bases. The CDR3 sequence is CASSGARTGNQGETQYF. CDR3 DNA sequence: TGCGCCAGCAGCGGCGCAAGGACAGGCAATCAGGGGGAGACCCAGTACTTC.

This chain joins TRBV15 and TRBJ2-2, with D perhaps assigned TRBD1 or TRBD2 (5 bases each). Per germline, CDR1 LNHNV and CDR2 YYDKDF (reference sequence). The CDR3 consists of 13 residues. The V end lost 3 bases, the J end lost 3 bases, and 5 bases lay between the germline ends. Here the CDR3 reads CATSRGDTGELFF. Here the CDR3 DNA reads TGTGCCACCAGCAGGGGGGACACCGGGGAGCTGTTTTTT.

The sample holds one count of this clone. V and J are TRBV28 and TRBJ1-1, with D unclear. Trimming shortened V by 3 bases and J by 1 base, and 6 bases separated the two germline ends. This CDR3 is built from 13 residues. The germline V gene encodes CDR1 MDHEN and CDR2 SYDVKM. The CDR3 protein is CASSFVGNTEAFF. CDR3 in DNA: TGTGCCAGCAGTTTTGTCGGGAACACTGAAGCTTTCTTT.

A note on this clone: The sample holds other DNA sequences that translate to the same CDR3. The genes are TRBV5-1 and TRBJ2-3, with 13 bases matching TRBD2. The CDR3 loop spans 16 amino acids. After removal of 3 bases from V and 1 base from J, the junction contained 2 bases not matched to a gene. CDR1 is SGHRS and CDR2 is YFSETQ in the germline V gene. This chain's CDR3 is CASSSGLAGGTDTQYF. CDR3 DNA sequence: TGCGCCAGCAGCTCAGGACTAGCGGGGGGCACAGATACGCAGTATTTT.

The genes are TRBV6-4 and TRBJ2-3; TRBD1 matches 10 bases. Trimming cost V 6 bases and J 6 bases; bases outside gene matches: 3. The CDR3 sequence is 13 residues long. Germline values: CDR1 MRHNA, CDR2 SNTAGT. The CDR3 spells CASSGTGVDTQYF. CDR3 DNA: TGTGCCAGCAGCGGGACAGGGGTGGATACGCAGTATTTT.

This clone was seen only once. DNA for the CDR3: TGTGCCATCAGTGAGTCAGAGGGTAGCGGGGGAGATACGCAGTATTTT. Protein: CAISESEGSGGDTQYF. The rearrangement joins TRBV10-3 to TRBJ2-3, with 9 nucleotides matching TRBD2. Germline V gene data show CDR1 as ENHRY and CDR2 as SYGVKD. With V trimmed by 0 bases and J by 5 bases, 6 bases remained unmatched. CDR3 length equals 16 residues.

The chain joins TRBV7-9 to TRBJ2-5; perhaps TRBD2 as D (6 bases). CDR1 and CDR2 (germline): SEHNR, FQNEAQ (reference sequence). The CDR3 is made up of 15 amino acids. The ends were cut back, 2 bases at V and 5 bases at J, with 15 bases in the middle. The CDR3 sequence is CASSLRLVSIETQYF. The CDR3 coding sequence is TGTGCCAGCAGCTTAAGACTAGTTAGTATTGAGACCCAGTACTTC.

V gene TRBV5-1 combines with J gene TRBJ1-2; D is uncertain. V was shortened by 0 bases and J by 3 bases, with 6 bases between the two germline ends. The CDR3 consists of 13 residues. Germline CDR1 is SGHRS and CDR2 is YFSETQ. The CDR3 loop is CASSLVADYGYTF. CDR3 bases: TGCGCCAGCAGCTTGGTGGCAGACTATGGCTACACCTTC.

This chain connects TRBV5-8 to TRBJ2-2; 7 bases align to TRBD1. The CDR3 has 17 residues. V was pared by 0 bases and J by 3 bases, with 8 bases of the junction left unmatched. Germline V gene sequence: CDR1 SGHTS, CDR2 YDEGEE. The chain's CDR3 is CASSLVRGTDYTGELFF. DNA of the CDR3: TGTGCCAGCAGCTTGGTGAGGGGGACAGACTACACCGGGGAGCTGTTTTTT. Looking up the rest from reference TRBV5-8 and TRBJ2-2 gives the full variable domain: EAGVTQSPTHLIKTRGQQATLRCSPISGHTSVYWYQQALGLGLQFLLWYDEGEERNRGNFPPRFSGRQFPNYSSELNVNALELEDSALYLCASSLVRGTDYTGELFFGEGSRLTVL.

The chain carries TRBV18 and TRBJ2-1; 12 bases fit TRBD2. Per germline, CDR1 KGHSH and CDR2 LQKENI. This CDR3 has 15 residues. The V gene end was trimmed by 6 bases and the J gene end by 4 bases; junction bases not matched to a gene: 4. Here the CDR3 DNA reads TGTGCCAGCTCCCAGACTAGCGGGGGTTACAATGAGCAGTTCTTC. Translation: CASSQTSGGYNEQFF. The whole variable domain, filled in from reference TRBV18 and TRBJ2-1, reads NAGVMQNPRHLVRRRGQEARLRCSPMKGHSHVYWYRQLPEEGLKFMVYLQKENIIDESGMPKERFSAEFPKEGPSILRIQQVVRGDSAAYFCASSQTSGGYNEQFFGPGTRLTVL.

In this sample, this clone turned up once. This chain joins TRBV5-6 and TRBJ2-2; 12 bases are shared with TRBD1. Germline CDR1 and CDR2: SGHDT and YYEEEE. J lost 6 bases, V lost 3 bases, and 6 bases had no gene match. This CDR3 spans 16 amino acids. In DNA, the CDR3 is TGTGCCAGCAGCTCCGGGACAGGGGGCATCGCCGGGGAGCTGTTTTTT. This translates into CASSSGTGGIAGELFF.

J is TRBJ1-3 and V is TRBV10-2, with 7 bases that match TRBD1. Trimming at V came to 0 bases and at J to 3 bases, leaving 5 bases not matched to a gene. Germline V lookup: CDR1 WSHSY, CDR2 SAAADI. The CDR3 loop spans 16 amino acids. DNA for the CDR3: TGCGCCAGCAGTGAGTCCGGGACAGCTAATGGAAACACCATATATTTT. Translated, it gives CASSESGTANGNTIYF.

The chain uses TRBV5-1 and TRBJ1-2; TRBD1 matches 9 bases. With 2 bases clipped from V and 6 bases from J, the junction kept 8 bases outside the gene matches. Germline values: CDR1 SGHRS, CDR2 YFSETQ. The CDR3 contains 15 residues. The CDR3 sequence is CASSFTGTGRNGYTF. CDR3 in DNA: TGCGCCAGCAGCTTTACCGGGACAGGGAGGAATGGCTACACCTTC.

This chain joins TRBV6-5 and TRBJ2-7, with D maybe TRBD2 (5 bases). The CDR3 is 11 amino acids. The germline CDR1 and CDR2 sequences are MNHEY and SVGAGI. V dropped 5 bases and J dropped 11 bases, with 13 bases sitting between them. CDR3 bases: TGTGCCAGCAGTGAAGTGGGAGCAGAGTACTTC. Translation: CASSEVGAEYF.

This rearrangement joins TRBV29-1 to TRBJ2-7; TRBD1 is a possible D gene (6 bases). The V gene's germline CDR1 is SQVTM and CDR2 ANQGSEA. Trimming shortened V by 6 bases and J by 5 bases, and 14 bases separated the two germline ends. The CDR3 sequence is 12 residues long. The CDR3 reads CSVIQGGDEQYF. Written as DNA, the CDR3 is TGCAGCGTGATACAGGGTGGGGACGAGCAGTACTTC.

This chain joins TRBV6-5 and TRBJ1-1, with unresolved D. Trimming took 0 bases from V and 4 from J, leaving 15 bases between them. The germline gives CDR1 MNHEY, CDR2 SVGAGI. The CDR3 covers 16 residues. In nucleotides, the CDR3 is TGTGCCAGCAGTTACTCTCTTCTAGGTCGGGGCACTGAAGCTTTCTTT. Encoded protein: CASSYSLLGRGTEAFF.

Of note for this clone: Distinct nucleotide sequences in the sample also encode this CDR3. The chain couples TRBV29-1 to TRBJ1-2; 11 nucleotides line up with TRBD1. V shed 4 bases, J shed 6 bases, and the junction held 1 base outside the gene matches. Germline CDR1 is SQVTM and CDR2 is ANQGSEA. This CDR3 has 12 residues. DNA for the CDR3: TGCAGCGTTGGGGGACAGGGGGATGGCTACACCTTC. Translated: CSVGGQGDGYTF.

The chain combines TRBV6-6 with TRBJ1-5, with D uncertain. The CDR3 contains 14 residues. Trimming shortened V by 6 bases and J by 6 bases, and 15 bases separated the two germline ends. CDR1 MNHNY and CDR2 SVGAGI come from the germline V gene (reference sequence). For the CDR3, the DNA is TGTGCCAGCAGCCCCAGAGGGCTTGGTCAGCCCCAGCATTTT. Translated, it gives CASSPRGLGQPQHF.

The V call is TRBV30, the J call TRBJ1-1; 10 bases map to TRBD1. The junction had 1 base not matched to a gene; V was cut back by 5 bases and J by 1 base. CDR3 length: 13 amino acids. Germline V lookup: CDR1 GTSNPN, CDR2 SVGIG (reference sequence). The CDR3 region is CAWGDRGNTEAFF. In DNA form, the CDR3 reads TGTGCCTGGGGGGACAGGGGGAACACTGAAGCTTTCTTT.

J is TRBJ2-2 and V is TRBV7-9; 14 bases fit TRBD2. Germline V gene data show CDR1 as SEHNR and CDR2 as FQNEAQ (reference sequence). V lost 4 bases to trimming and J lost 7 bases; unmatched junction nucleotides: 5. The CDR3 is made up of 16 amino acids. The CDR3 DNA sequence: TGTGCCAGCAGCTCCGGGACTAGCGGGAGTATCGGGGAGCTGTTTTTT. Protein product: CASSSGTSGSIGELFF.

V gene TRBV7-6 combines with J gene TRBJ2-4; 9 bases are shared with TRBD2. The trim removed 3 bases at V and 7 bases at J, leaving 10 bases unmatched. The CDR3 is 16 amino acids. Germline CDR1 is SGHVS and CDR2 is FNYEAQ. The CDR3 DNA sequence: TGTGCCAGCAGCTTCGGGGATAGCGGGGGCGAGAACATTCAGTACTTC. Residues: CASSFGDSGGENIQYF.

The J gene is TRBJ1-2, the V gene TRBV27; TRBD1 matches at 10 bases. In germline, CDR1 is MNHEY, CDR2 SMNVEV (reference sequence). This CDR3 is 16 amino acids long. V was pared by 0 bases and J by 5 bases, with 6 bases of the junction left unmatched. The CDR3 nucleotides read TGTGCCAGCAGTTTATCAGAGACAGGGGGCTATTATGGCTACACCTTC. It specifies CASSLSETGGYYGYTF.

This chain connects TRBV10-1 to TRBJ2-3; 9 nucleotides line up with TRBD2. CDR3 size: 15 residues. Germline V CDR1 and CDR2: WNHNN, SYGVQD (reference sequence). V shed 6 bases, J shed 2 bases, and the junction held 6 bases outside the gene matches. CDR3 in DNA: TGCGCCAGCAGCCCCACTAGCGGGTACACAGATACGCAGTATTTT. It yields the protein CASSPTSGYTDTQYF.

The chain combines TRBV5-1 with TRBJ2-3, with D unclear. V lost 3 bases, J lost 0 bases, and 11 bases lay in between. CDR3 length: 15 amino acids. Per the germline V gene, CDR1 is SGHRS and CDR2 is YFSETQ. As DNA, the CDR3 is TGCGCCAGCAGCTCGGAGAGGCTTAGCACAGATACGCAGTATTTT. Amino acids: CASSSERLSTDTQYF.

A single count supports this clone. The genes are TRBV5-1 and TRBJ1-5; TRBD1 matches at 7 bases. This CDR3 comprises 14 residues. CDR1 SGHRS and CDR2 YFSETQ come from the germline V gene. After removal of 2 bases from V and 5 bases from J, the junction contained 4 bases not matched to a gene. The CDR3 loop reads CASSLGTADQPQHF. The CDR3 nucleotides are TGCGCCAGCAGCTTAGGGACAGCGGATCAGCCCCAGCATTTT.

Remarks on this clone: Other nucleotide sequences from this sample produce the same CDR3. The rearrangement joins TRBV29-1 to TRBJ2-3, with TRBD1 matching 8 bases. The germline V gene has CDR1 SQVTM and CDR2 ANQGSEA. With 4 bases clipped from V and 4 bases from J, the junction kept 4 bases outside the gene matches. CDR3 length: 13 amino acids. The CDR3 spells CSVGGTGPDTQYF. CDR3 sequence (DNA): TGCAGCGTTGGTGGGACAGGTCCAGATACGCAGTATTTT.

The V gene is TRBV4-1, the J gene TRBJ2-1; D gene unclear. Germline CDR1 reads MGHRA; CDR2 reads YSYEKL. V was pared by 5 bases and J by 4 bases, with 15 bases between. CDR3 length equals 15 residues. CDR3 nucleotides: TGCGCCAGCAGCTTACGACTCGCGCAGTACAATGAGCAGTTCTTC. Translating it yields CASSLRLAQYNEQFF.

The chain combines TRBV4-3 with TRBJ2-7; unclear D gene. The ends were cut back, 1 base at V and 2 bases at J, with 6 bases in the middle. This CDR3 is built from 13 residues. Germline CDR1 is LGHNA and CDR2 is YSLEER. CDR3 coding DNA: TGCGCCAGCAGCCAAGCCTGGGCCTACGAGCAGTACTTC. Its translation: CASSQAWAYEQYF.